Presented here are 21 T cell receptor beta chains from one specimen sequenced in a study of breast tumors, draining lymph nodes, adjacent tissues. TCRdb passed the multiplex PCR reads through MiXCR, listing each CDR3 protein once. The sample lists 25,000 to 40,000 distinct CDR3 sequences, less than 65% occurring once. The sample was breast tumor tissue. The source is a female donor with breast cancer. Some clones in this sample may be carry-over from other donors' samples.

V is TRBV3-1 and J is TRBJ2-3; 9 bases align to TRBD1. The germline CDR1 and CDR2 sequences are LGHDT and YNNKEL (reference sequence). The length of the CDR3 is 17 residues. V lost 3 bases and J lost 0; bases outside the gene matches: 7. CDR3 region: CASSQPRDRASTDTQYF. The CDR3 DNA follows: TGTGCCAGCAGCCAGCCCCGGGACAGGGCGAGCACAGATACGCAGTATTTT.

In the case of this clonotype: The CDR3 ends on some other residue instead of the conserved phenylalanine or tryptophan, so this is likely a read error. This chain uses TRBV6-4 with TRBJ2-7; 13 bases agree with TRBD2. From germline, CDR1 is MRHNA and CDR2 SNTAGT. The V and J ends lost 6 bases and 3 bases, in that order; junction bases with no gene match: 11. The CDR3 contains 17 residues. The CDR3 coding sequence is TGTGCCAGCAGCCTGACTAGCGGGGGGCTTCACAACTACGAGCAGTACTGC. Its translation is CASSLTSGGLHNYEQYC.

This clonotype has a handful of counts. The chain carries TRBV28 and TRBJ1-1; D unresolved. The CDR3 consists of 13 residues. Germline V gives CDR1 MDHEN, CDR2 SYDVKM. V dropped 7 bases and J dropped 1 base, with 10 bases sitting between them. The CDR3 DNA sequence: TGTGCCAGCAAGGTCCTAGGGAACACTGAAGCTTTCTTT. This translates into CASKVLGNTEAFF.

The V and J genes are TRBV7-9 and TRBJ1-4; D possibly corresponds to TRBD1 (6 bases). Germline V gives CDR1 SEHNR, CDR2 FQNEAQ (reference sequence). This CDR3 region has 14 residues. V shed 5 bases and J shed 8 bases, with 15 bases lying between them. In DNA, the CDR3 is TGTGCCAGCAGCGACACAGGGTTTGCCGAAAAACTGTTTTTT. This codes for CASSDTGFAEKLFF.

The CDR3 sequence is CASSLAGGQAGNTIYF. CDR3 in DNA: TGCGCCAGCAGCTTGGCCGGGGGACAGGCTGGAAACACCATATATTTT. V gene TRBV5-1 combines with J gene TRBJ1-3; 8 bases line up with TRBD1. The trim removed 0 bases at V and 2 bases at J, leaving 4 bases unmatched. The CDR3 runs 16 residues. From germline, CDR1 is SGHRS and CDR2 YFSETQ. The full variable domain, rest sourced from reference TRBV5-1 and TRBJ1-3, is KAGVTQTPRYLIKTRGQQVTLSCSPISGHRSVSWYQQTPGQGLQFLFEYFSETQRNKGNFPGRFSGRQFSNSRSEMNVSTLELGDSALYLCASSLAGGQAGNTIYFGEGSWLTVV.

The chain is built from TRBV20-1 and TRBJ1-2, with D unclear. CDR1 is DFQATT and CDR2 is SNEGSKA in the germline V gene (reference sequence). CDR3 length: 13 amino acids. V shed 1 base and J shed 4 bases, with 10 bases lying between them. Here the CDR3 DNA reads TGCAGTGCTAGAGTGGGCGGCTCCTATGGCTACACCTTC. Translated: CSARVGGSYGYTF.

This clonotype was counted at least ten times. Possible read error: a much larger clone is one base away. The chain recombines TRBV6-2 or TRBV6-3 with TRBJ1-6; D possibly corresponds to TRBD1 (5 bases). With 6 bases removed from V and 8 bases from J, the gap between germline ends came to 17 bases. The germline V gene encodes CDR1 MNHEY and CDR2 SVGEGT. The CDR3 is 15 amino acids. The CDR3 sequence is CASSLYGGKDSPLHF. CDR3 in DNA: TGTGCCAGCAGCCTCTATGGGGGGAAAGATTCACCCCTCCACTTT.

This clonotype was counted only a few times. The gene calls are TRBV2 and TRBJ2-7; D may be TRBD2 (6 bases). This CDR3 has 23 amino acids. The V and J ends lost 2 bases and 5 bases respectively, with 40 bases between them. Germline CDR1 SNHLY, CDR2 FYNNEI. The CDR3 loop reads CASSEFASVQGSLVGGIDDEQYF. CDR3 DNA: TGTGCCAGCAGTGAATTCGCGTCGGTCCAGGGTAGCTTGGTGGGCGGGATAGACGACGAGCAGTACTTC.

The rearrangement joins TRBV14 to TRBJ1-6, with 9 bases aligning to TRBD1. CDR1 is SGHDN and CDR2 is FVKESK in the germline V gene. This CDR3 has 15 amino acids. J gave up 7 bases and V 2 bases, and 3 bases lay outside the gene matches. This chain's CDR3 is CASSQLGQGNSPLHF. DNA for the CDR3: TGTGCCAGCAGCCAACTGGGACAGGGAAATTCACCCCTCCACTTT.

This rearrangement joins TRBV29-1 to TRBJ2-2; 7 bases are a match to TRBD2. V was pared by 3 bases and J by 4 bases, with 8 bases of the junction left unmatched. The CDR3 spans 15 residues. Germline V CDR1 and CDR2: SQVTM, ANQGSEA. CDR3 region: CSVEGGNSLTGELFF. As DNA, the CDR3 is TGCAGCGTTGAGGGGGGGAACAGCCTCACCGGGGAGCTGTTTTTT.

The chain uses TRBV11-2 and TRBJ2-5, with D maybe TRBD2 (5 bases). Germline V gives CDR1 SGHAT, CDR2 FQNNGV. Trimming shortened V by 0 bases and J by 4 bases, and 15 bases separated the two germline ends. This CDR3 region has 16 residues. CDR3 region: CASSLDLSTSRETQYF. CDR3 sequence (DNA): TGTGCCAGCAGCTTAGATCTTAGTACTAGTAGAGAGACCCAGTACTTC. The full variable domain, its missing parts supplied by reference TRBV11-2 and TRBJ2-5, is EAGVAQSPRYKIIEKRQSVAFWCNPISGHATLYWYQQILGQGPKLLIQFQNNGVVDDSQLPKDRFSAERLKGVDSTLKIQPAKLEDSAVYLCASSLDLSTSRETQYFGPGTRLLVL.

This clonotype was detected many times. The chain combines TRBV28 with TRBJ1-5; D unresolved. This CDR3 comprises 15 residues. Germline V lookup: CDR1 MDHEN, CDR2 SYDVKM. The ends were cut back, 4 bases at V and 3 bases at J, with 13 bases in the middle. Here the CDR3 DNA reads TGTGCCAGCAGTTCCCAGGAATGGACCAATCAGCCCCAGCATTTT. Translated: CASSSQEWTNQPQHF.

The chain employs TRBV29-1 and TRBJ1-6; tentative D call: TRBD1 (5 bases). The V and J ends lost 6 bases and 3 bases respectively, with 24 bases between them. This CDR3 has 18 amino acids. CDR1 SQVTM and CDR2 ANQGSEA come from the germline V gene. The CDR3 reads CSVGEEWGRGNYNSPLHF. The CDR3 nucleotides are TGCAGCGTGGGGGAGGAGTGGGGACGTGGTAACTATAATTCACCCCTCCACTTT.

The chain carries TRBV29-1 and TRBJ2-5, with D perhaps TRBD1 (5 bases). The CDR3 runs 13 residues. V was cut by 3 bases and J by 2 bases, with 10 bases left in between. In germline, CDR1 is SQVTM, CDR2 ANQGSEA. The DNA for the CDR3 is TGCAGCGTTGACGGGTCAGGGCAAGAGACCCAGTACTTC. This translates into CSVDGSGQETQYF. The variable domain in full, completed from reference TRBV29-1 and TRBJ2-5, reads SAVISQKPSRDICQRGTSLTIQCQVDSQVTMMFWYRQQPGQSLTLIATANQGSEATYESGFVIDKFPISRPNLTFSTLTVSNMSPEDSSIYLCSVDGSGQETQYFGPGTRLLVL.

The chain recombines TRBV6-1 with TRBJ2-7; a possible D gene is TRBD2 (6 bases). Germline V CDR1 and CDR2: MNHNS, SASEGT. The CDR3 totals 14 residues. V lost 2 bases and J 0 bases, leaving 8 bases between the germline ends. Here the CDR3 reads CASSEIGSSYEQYV. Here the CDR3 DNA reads TGTGCCAGCAGTGAAATCGGGAGCTCCTACGAGCAGTACGTC.

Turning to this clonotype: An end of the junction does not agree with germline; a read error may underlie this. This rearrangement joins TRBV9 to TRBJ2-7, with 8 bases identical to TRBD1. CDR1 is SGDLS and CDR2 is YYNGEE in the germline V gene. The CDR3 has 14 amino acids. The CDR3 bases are TGTGCCAGCAGCGCCCAGGGGGCTTCGACCGAGCAGTCCTTC. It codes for CASSAQGASTEQSF.

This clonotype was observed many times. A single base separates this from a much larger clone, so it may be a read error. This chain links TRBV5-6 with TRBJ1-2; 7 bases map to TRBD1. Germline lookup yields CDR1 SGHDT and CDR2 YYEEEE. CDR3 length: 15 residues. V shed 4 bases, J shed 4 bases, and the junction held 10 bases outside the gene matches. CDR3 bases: TGTGCCAGCAGCGGGGGGACAGCGGCAATCTATGGCTACACCTTC. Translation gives CASSGGTAAIYGYTF.

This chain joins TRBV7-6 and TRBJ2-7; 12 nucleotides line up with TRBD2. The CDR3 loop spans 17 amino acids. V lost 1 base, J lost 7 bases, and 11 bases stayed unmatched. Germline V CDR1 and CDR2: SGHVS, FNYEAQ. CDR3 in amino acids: CASSLELAGGLGGEQYF. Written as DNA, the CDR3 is TGTGCCAGCAGCTTAGAACTAGCGGGAGGACTGGGCGGGGAGCAGTACTTC.

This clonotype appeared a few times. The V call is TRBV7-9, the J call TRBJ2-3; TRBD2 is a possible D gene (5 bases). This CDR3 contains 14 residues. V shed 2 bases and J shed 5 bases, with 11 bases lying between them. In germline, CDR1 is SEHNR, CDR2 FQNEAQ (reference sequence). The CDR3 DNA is TGTGCCAGCAGCTTAAGGGCGGGTGGAGATACGCAGTATTTT. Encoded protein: CASSLRAGGDTQYF.

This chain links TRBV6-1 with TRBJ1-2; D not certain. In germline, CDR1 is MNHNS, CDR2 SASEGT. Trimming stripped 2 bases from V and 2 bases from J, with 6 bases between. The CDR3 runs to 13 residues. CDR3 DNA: TGTGCCAGCAGTGAACGCAGGAACTATGGCTACACCTTC. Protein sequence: CASSERRNYGYTF.

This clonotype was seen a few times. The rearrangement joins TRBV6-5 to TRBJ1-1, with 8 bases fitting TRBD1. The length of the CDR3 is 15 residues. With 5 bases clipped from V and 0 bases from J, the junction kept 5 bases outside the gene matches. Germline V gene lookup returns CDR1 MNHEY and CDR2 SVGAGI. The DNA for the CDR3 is TGTGCCAGCAGTCCCCGGGACAGGATGAACACTGAAGCTTTCTTT. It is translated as CASSPRDRMNTEAFF.